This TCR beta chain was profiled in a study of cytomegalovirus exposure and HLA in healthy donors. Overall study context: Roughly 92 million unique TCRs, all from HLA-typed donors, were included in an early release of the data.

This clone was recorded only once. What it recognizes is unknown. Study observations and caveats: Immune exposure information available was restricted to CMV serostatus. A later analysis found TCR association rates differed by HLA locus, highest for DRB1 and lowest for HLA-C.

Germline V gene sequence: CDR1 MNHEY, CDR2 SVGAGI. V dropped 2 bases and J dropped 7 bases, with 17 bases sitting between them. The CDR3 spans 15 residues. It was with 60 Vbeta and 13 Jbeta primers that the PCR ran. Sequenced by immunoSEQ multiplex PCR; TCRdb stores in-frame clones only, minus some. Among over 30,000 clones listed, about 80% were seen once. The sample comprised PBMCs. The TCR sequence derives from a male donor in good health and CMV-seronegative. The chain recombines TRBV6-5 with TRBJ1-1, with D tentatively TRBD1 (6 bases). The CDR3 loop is CASSYEQGDSGEAFF. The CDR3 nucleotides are TGTGCCAGCAGTTACGAACAGGGCGATTCCGGTGAAGCTTTCTTT.